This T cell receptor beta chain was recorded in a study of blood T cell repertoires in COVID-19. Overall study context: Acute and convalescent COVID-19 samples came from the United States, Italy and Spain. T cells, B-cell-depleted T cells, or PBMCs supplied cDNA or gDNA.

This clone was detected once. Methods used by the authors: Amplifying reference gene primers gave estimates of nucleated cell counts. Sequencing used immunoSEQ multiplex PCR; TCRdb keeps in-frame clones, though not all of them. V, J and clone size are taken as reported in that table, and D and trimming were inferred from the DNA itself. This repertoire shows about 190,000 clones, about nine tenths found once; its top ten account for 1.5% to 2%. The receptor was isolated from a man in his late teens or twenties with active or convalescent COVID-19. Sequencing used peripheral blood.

The CDR3 DNA is TGCGCCAGCAGCTTGGAGCCTAGCGGTACCACAGATACGCAGTATTTT. Residues: CASSLEPSGTTDTQYF. The chain carries TRBV5-1 and TRBJ2-3; 7 nucleotides agree with TRBD2. The CDR3 length is 16 residues. CDR1 SGHRS and CDR2 YFSETQ come from the germline V gene. V lost 0 bases, J lost 2 bases, and 6 bases stayed unmatched.